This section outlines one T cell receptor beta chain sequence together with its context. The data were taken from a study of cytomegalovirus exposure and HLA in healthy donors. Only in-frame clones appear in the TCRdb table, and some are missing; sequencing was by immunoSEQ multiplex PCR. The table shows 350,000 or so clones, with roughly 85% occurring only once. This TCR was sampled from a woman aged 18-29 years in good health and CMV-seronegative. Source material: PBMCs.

The CDR3 DNA sequence: TGTGCCAGTAGTATCCGGGACAGGGGTTACGAGCAGTACTTC. Residues: CASSIRDRGYEQYF. V gene TRBV19 combines with J gene TRBJ2-7; 10 bases map to TRBD1. The germline CDR1 and CDR2 sequences are LNHDA and SQIVND (reference sequence). This CDR3 region has 14 residues. V shed 3 bases, J shed 4 bases, and the junction held 3 bases outside the gene matches.